Sequencing of this TCR beta chain was carried out in a study of immune characterization of retroperitoneal liposarcoma. CDR1 is MNHNS, CDR2 SASEGT, per germline. The germline V and J ends were trimmed by 1 base and 7 bases, with 14 bases remaining between them. This CDR3 has 15 amino acids. Each CDR3 protein is one row after TCRdb ran MiXCR on the PCR reads. The sample shows a few thousand distinct CDR3 sequences, 40% to 50% of them seen only once. This clonotype is large (0.1 to 1%) in the sample. V usage is TRBV6-1 and J usage is TRBJ2-1; weak D call: TRBD2 (6 bases). The TCR comes from a male donor with retroperitoneal liposarcoma. Sequenced material: tumor tissue. CDR3 in DNA: TGTGCCAGCAGTGAAGTAGCGGAGTCCGTTAATGAGCAGTTCTTC. As protein: CASSEVAESVNEQFF.